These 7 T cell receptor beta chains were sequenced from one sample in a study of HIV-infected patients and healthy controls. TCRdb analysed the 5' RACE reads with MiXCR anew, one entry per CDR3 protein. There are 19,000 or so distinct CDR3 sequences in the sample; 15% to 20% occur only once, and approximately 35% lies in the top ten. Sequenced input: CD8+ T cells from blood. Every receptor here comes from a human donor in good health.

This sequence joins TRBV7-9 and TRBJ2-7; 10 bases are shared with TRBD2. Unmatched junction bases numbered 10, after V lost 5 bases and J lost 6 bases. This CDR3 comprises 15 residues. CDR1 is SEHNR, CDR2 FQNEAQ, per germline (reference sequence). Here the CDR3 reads CASSHPGLAIPEQYF. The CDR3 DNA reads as TGTGCCAGCAGCCATCCGGGACTAGCGATACCCGAGCAGTACTTC.

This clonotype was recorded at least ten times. Written as DNA, the CDR3 is TGTGCCAGCTCAAGGGTATATACTGAAGCTTTCTTT. This gives the protein CASSRVYTEAFF. This rearrangement joins TRBV18 to TRBJ1-1; D gene ambiguous. Germline CDR1 is KGHSH and CDR2 is LQKENI. This CDR3 has 12 residues. V lost 5 bases and J 5 bases, leaving 9 bases between the germline ends. Combining the CDR3 with reference TRBV18 and TRBJ1-1 gives the whole variable domain NAGVMQNPRHLVRRRGQEARLRCSPMKGHSHVYWYRQLPEEGLKFMVYLQKENIIDESGMPKERFSAEFPKEGPSILRIQQVVRGDSAAYFCASSRVYTEAFFGQGTRLTVV.

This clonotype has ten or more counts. CDR3 sequence reads: CASSLVPGLNTEAFF. The CDR3 DNA sequence: TGTGCCAGCAGCTTAGTGCCAGGCTTGAACACTGAAGCTTTCTTT. The rearrangement uses TRBV7-9 and TRBJ1-1; no firm D call. This CDR3 comprises 15 residues. V dropped 1 base and J dropped 0 bases, with 9 bases sitting between them. Germline-derived CDR1 and CDR2 are SEHNR and FQNEAQ (reference sequence).

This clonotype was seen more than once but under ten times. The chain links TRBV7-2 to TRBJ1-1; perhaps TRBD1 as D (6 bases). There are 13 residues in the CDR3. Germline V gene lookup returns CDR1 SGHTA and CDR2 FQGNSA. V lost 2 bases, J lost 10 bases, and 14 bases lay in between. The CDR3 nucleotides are TGTGCCAGCAGCTTACCGGGACACCATGGAGCTTTCTTT. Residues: CASSLPGHHGAFF.

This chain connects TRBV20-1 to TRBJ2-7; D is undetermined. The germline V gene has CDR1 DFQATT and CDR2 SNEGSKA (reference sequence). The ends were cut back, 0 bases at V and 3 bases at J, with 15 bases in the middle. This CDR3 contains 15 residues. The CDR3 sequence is CSARERSSPLYEQYF. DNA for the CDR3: TGCAGTGCTAGAGAGAGATCGTCCCCTCTCTACGAGCAGTACTTC.

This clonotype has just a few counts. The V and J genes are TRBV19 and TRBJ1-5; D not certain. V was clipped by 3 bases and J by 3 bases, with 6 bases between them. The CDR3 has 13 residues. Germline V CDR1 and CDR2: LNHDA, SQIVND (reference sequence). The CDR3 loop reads CASSMSTNQPQHF. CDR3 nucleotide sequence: TGTGCCAGTAGTATGAGTACCAATCAGCCCCAGCATTTT.

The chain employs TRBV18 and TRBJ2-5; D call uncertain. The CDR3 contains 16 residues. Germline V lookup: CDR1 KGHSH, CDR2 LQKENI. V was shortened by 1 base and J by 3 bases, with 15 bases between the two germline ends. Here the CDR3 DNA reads TGTGCCAGCTCACCACGAGAAGGCAAGCTTAAAGAGACCCAGTACTTC. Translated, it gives CASSPREGKLKETQYF.